The 21 T cell receptor beta chains below all came from one sample that was sequenced in a study of blood T cell repertoires in COVID-19. Sequencing used immunoSEQ multiplex PCR; TCRdb keeps in-frame clones, though not all of them. Here the sample spans about 270,000 clones, 82% being singletons. The specimen sequenced was peripheral blood. Receptors originate from a woman aged 18-30 years with acute or convalescent COVID-19.

CDR3 residues: CASSSIDRGHEQYF. Here the CDR3 DNA reads TGTGCCAGCAGCTCCATTGACAGGGGGCACGAGCAGTACTTC. The chain joins TRBV13 to TRBJ2-7; 10 nucleotides match TRBD1. Germline CDR1 and CDR2: PRHDT and FYEKMQ (reference sequence). Trimming removed 4 bases from V and 5 bases from J; junction bases left unmatched: 5. This CDR3 is 14 amino acids long.

The rearrangement uses TRBV27 and TRBJ1-6; D remains unclear. The V end lost 2 bases, the J end lost 8 bases, and 13 bases lay between the germline ends. CDR3 size: 15 residues. Germline V gives CDR1 MNHEY, CDR2 SMNVEV (reference sequence). CDR3 loop: CASSLRRTEDSPLHF. CDR3 coding DNA: TGTGCCAGCAGTTTACGGCGGACGGAGGATTCACCCCTCCACTTT.

The J gene is TRBJ2-7, the V gene TRBV19; 7 nucleotides agree with TRBD1. The CDR3 contains 15 residues. V lost 5 bases and J lost 0; bases outside the gene matches: 7. Germline V gives CDR1 LNHDA, CDR2 SQIVND (reference sequence). The CDR3 loop reads CASSPRGRSSYEQYF. CDR3 DNA sequence: TGTGCCAGTAGTCCCAGGGGGAGAAGCTCCTACGAGCAGTACTTC.

The rearrangement joins TRBV2 to TRBJ1-3; D remains ambiguous. The germline V and J ends were trimmed by 5 bases and 0 bases, with 11 bases remaining between them. The germline V gene has CDR1 SNHLY and CDR2 FYNNEI. The CDR3 is 15 amino acids. The CDR3 coding sequence is TGTGCCAGCAGTCAAACACGTTCCTCTGGAAACACCATATATTTT. Translated, it gives CASSQTRSSGNTIYF.

The J gene is TRBJ2-5, the V gene TRBV4-3, with 10 bases that match TRBD1. The CDR3 totals 19 residues. CDR1 is LGHNA, CDR2 YSLEER, per germline. The V segment lost 0 bases and the J segment 2 bases; nucleotides outside the gene matches: 12. Written as DNA, the CDR3 is TGCGCCAGCAGCCAAGATCTAGGACAGGGGGGACTATCTCAAGAGACCCAGTACTTC. It specifies CASSQDLGQGGLSQETQYF.

About this clone: Different DNA sequences within this sample yield the same CDR3. This chain links TRBV5-1 with TRBJ2-1; D remains unclear. Trimming removed 1 base from V and 1 base from J, with 3 bases in between. CDR1 is SGHRS, CDR2 YFSETQ, per germline. There are 13 residues in the CDR3. CDR3 DNA: TGCGCCAGCAGCTTGACTTCCTACAATGAGCAGTTCTTC. This sequence encodes CASSLTSYNEQFF.

The chain recombines TRBV28 with TRBJ2-7; TRBD2 is a possible D gene (7 bases). Germline values: CDR1 MDHEN, CDR2 SYDVKM. The V end lost 8 bases, the J end lost 5 bases, and 19 bases lay between the germline ends. The CDR3 covers 14 residues. DNA of the CDR3: TGTGCCAGCGGGACGGGGGGCCTTAGCGACGAGCAGTACTTC. This sequence encodes CASGTGGLSDEQYF.

The chain recombines TRBV18 with TRBJ1-5; D possibly corresponds to TRBD1 (5 bases). Germline CDR1 KGHSH, CDR2 LQKENI. The germline V and J ends were trimmed by 5 bases and 0 bases, with 17 bases remaining between them. The CDR3 runs 17 residues. CDR3 DNA: TGTGCCAGCTCATCTCCAACAGGTAGTTTTAGCAATCAGCCCCAGCATTTT. This gives the protein CASSSPTGSFSNQPQHF. Based on the CDR3 plus reference TRBV18 and TRBJ1-5, the full variable domain is NAGVMQNPRHLVRRRGQEARLRCSPMKGHSHVYWYRQLPEEGLKFMVYLQKENIIDESGMPKERFSAEFPKEGPSILRIQQVVRGDSAAYFCASSSPTGSFSNQPQHFGDGTRLSIL.

The chain couples TRBV5-1 to TRBJ1-4, with a possible D match to TRBD1 (5 bases). The CDR3 totals 14 residues. CDR1 is SGHRS, CDR2 YFSETQ, per germline. The V end lost 6 bases, the J end lost 0 bases, and 9 bases lay between the germline ends. The CDR3 region is CASTRTSTNEKLFF. The CDR3 DNA reads TGCGCCAGCACCCGGACATCAACTAATGAAAAACTGTTTTTT.

Only one count was recorded for this clone. The V and J genes are TRBV30 and TRBJ2-2, with 9 positions matching TRBD1. V lost 4 bases to trimming and J lost 6 bases; unmatched junction nucleotides: 9. The V gene's germline CDR1 is GTSNPN and CDR2 SVGIG (reference sequence). The CDR3 runs to 15 residues. CDR3 amino acids: CAWTPGQGVSGELFF. CDR3 sequence (DNA): TGTGCCTGGACACCGGGACAGGGTGTCTCCGGGGAGCTGTTTTTT.

This rearrangement joins TRBV18 to TRBJ1-1, with D maybe TRBD1 (5 bases). From germline, CDR1 is KGHSH and CDR2 LQKENI. V dropped 4 bases and J dropped 5 bases, with 17 bases sitting between them. The CDR3 contains 15 residues. The chain's CDR3 is CASSHPGGGETEAFF. Here the CDR3 DNA reads TGTGCCAGCTCACACCCGGGGGGAGGAGAGACTGAAGCTTTCTTT.

The V call is TRBV19, the J call TRBJ1-5, with D maybe TRBD1 (6 bases). Trimming took 7 bases from V and 0 from J, leaving 16 bases between them. CDR1 and CDR2 from the germline V gene are LNHDA and SQIVND (reference sequence). The CDR3 loop spans 16 amino acids. The CDR3 loop is CASIPGGPSSNQPQHF. The CDR3 DNA sequence: TGTGCCAGTATCCCGGGGGGCCCCAGTAGCAATCAGCCCCAGCATTTT. Looking up the rest from reference TRBV19 and TRBJ1-5 gives the full variable domain: DGGITQSPKYLFRKEGQNVTLSCEQNLNHDAMYWYRQDPGQGLRLIYYSQIVNDFQKGDIAEGYSVSREKKESFPLTVTSAQKNPTAFYLCASIPGGPSSNQPQHFGDGTRLSIL.

The chain has TRBV30 and TRBJ1-6, with D possibly TRBD1 on 5 matching bases. Germline V lookup: CDR1 GTSNPN, CDR2 SVGIG (reference sequence). V was cut by 3 bases and J by 10 bases, with 10 bases left in between. This CDR3 contains 12 residues. CDR3 amino acids: CAWRVTGSPLHF. Here the CDR3 DNA reads TGTGCCTGGAGGGTTACAGGCTCACCCCTCCACTTT.

The chain joins TRBV16 to TRBJ2-1; 7 bases agree with TRBD1. Germline CDR1 KGHSY, CDR2 FQNENV. The J segment lost 7 bases and the V segment lost 2 bases, leaving 11 bases of the junction unmatched. This CDR3 is 16 amino acids long. The CDR3 reads CASSQNTGTASNEQFF. The CDR3 DNA follows: TGTGCCAGCAGCCAAAATACAGGGACAGCCTCAAATGAGCAGTTCTTC.

The table lists this clone with a count of one. This chain joins TRBV4-3 and TRBJ2-7; TRBD1 matches 12 bases. The CDR3 covers 16 residues. CDR1 and CDR2 from the germline V gene are LGHNA and YSLEER. With V trimmed by 2 bases and J by 4 bases, 6 bases remained unmatched. CDR3 DNA sequence: TGCGCCAGCAGCCAACGACCGGGACAGGGGGCGTACGAGCAGTACTTC. It specifies CASSQRPGQGAYEQYF.

J is TRBJ2-1 and V is TRBV19; D may be TRBD2 (7 bases). Deletions cut 7 bases from V and 5 bases from J, with 15 bases between. The CDR3 runs 14 residues. From germline, CDR1 is LNHDA and CDR2 SQIVND (reference sequence). The DNA for the CDR3 is TGTGCCAGTACCAAAAGGGGGGGAAACAATGAGCAGTTCTTC. Translation gives CASTKRGGNNEQFF.

CDR3: CASSLGTGGIQPQHF. In DNA form, the CDR3 reads TGTGCCAGCAGCTTAGGGACAGGGGGCATTCAGCCCCAGCATTTT. The rearrangement uses TRBV11-2 and TRBJ1-5; 11 bases align to TRBD1. The CDR3 covers 15 residues. The germline V gene encodes CDR1 SGHAT and CDR2 FQNNGV. Germline trimming cut 1 base from V and 6 bases from J; bases unmatched to any gene: 2.

This clone was detected once. This chain links TRBV6-2 or TRBV6-3 with TRBJ1-1, with a weak D call TRBD1 (5 bases). Germline lookup yields CDR1 MNHEY and CDR2 SVGEGT. This CDR3 is built from 16 residues. V lost 2 bases, J lost 5 bases, and 18 bases lay in between. As DNA, the CDR3 is TGTGCCAGCAGTTACCCGGATACGGGGCGGGGGACTGAAGCTTTCTTT. Translation: CASSYPDTGRGTEAFF.

This clone was detected only a few times. The J gene is TRBJ1-2, the V gene TRBV27; no clear D gene. The CDR3 runs 13 residues. Germline V gene data show CDR1 as MNHEY and CDR2 as SMNVEV (reference sequence). V was trimmed by 0 bases and J by 8 bases, leaving 10 bases between them. CDR3 region: CASSLSRLGGYTF. The CDR3 DNA follows: TGTGCCAGCAGTTTATCGCGCCTGGGCGGCTACACCTTC.

The J gene is TRBJ2-7, the V gene TRBV19, with TRBD1 matching over 9 bases. CDR1 and CDR2 (germline): LNHDA, SQIVND (reference sequence). The CDR3 is 16 amino acids. V gave up 5 bases and J gave up 4 bases; unmatched junction bases: 12. The CDR3 DNA follows: TGTGCCAGTAGTTTCAAGACCGGGACAGGGTATTACGAGCAGTACTTC. Its translation is CASSFKTGTGYYEQYF.

The V gene is TRBV7-6, the J gene TRBJ2-2; D gene unclear. CDR1 is SGHVS and CDR2 is FNYEAQ in the germline V gene. The CDR3 is made up of 13 amino acids. V lost 5 bases and J 4 bases, leaving 8 bases between the germline ends. The CDR3 protein is CASSTQFTGELFF. The CDR3 DNA reads TGTGCCAGCAGCACACAGTTCACCGGGGAGCTGTTTTTT.